This T cell receptor beta chain came from a study of cytomegalovirus exposure and HLA in healthy donors. The CDR3 consists of 15 residues. Per germline, CDR1 ENHRY and CDR2 SYGVKD. Trimming removed 7 bases from V and 5 bases from J; junction bases left unmatched: 10. Both 60 Vbeta primers and 13 Jbeta primers went into the PCR. Assay used: immunoSEQ multiplex PCR; TCRdb lists only in-frame clones, some missing. The profile shows 110,000 or so clones, over 75% of them singletons. Each donor was nominally healthy when sampled (though unrecorded immune exposures were likely). The receptor comes from a young woman in good health and CMV-seronegative. Material: PBMCs. The chain couples TRBV10-3 to TRBJ2-2; 7 positions match TRBD1. The CDR3 nucleotides read TGTGCCATCATAGGGGGCGATGTGGGAACCGGGGAGCTGTTTTTT. Encoded protein: CAIIGGDVGTGELFF.